What follows are 22 T cell receptor beta chains derived from one specimen sequenced in a study of blood T cell repertoires in COVID-19. Profiled with immunoSEQ multiplex PCR; TCRdb holds only in-frame clones, not every one. The table lists about 59,000 clones, about 87% of them singletons. Material for sequencing was peripheral blood. The receptors originated from a man aged 55 to 70 with active or convalescent COVID-19.

This clone appeared once. The V call is TRBV19, the J call TRBJ1-5; possibly TRBD1 for D (5 bases). CDR3 length: 21 amino acids. CDR1 and CDR2 (germline): LNHDA, SQIVND (reference sequence). The V gene lost 3 bases and the J gene lost 0 bases, with 27 bases spanning the gap. CDR3: CASSILRPPDGGLYSNQPQHF. The DNA for the CDR3 is TGTGCCAGTAGTATTCTACGCCCCCCCGACGGGGGTCTATATAGCAATCAGCCCCAGCATTTT.

The chain is built from TRBV4-1 and TRBJ1-6; 9 bases match TRBD1. Germline V CDR1 and CDR2: MGHRA, YSYEKL. V was pared by 9 bases and J by 2 bases, with 5 bases of the junction left unmatched. The CDR3 runs 15 residues. Here the CDR3 reads CASMGQGAYNSPLHF. Written as DNA, the CDR3 is TGCGCCAGTATGGGACAGGGCGCCTATAATTCACCCCTCCACTTT.

The J gene is TRBJ2-5, the V gene TRBV20-1; D unclear. Trimming removed 3 bases from V and 3 bases from J, with 5 bases in between. Per the germline V gene, CDR1 is DFQATT and CDR2 is SNEGSKA (reference sequence). The length of the CDR3 is 11 residues. CDR3 loop: CSASLKETQYF. For the CDR3, the DNA is TGCAGTGCTAGCTTAAAAGAGACCCAGTACTTC.

This sequence joins TRBV5-5 and TRBJ1-2; maybe TRBD1 (5 bases). Germline CDR1 reads SGHKS; CDR2 reads YYEKEE (reference sequence). Trimming shortened V by 4 bases and J by 4 bases, and 14 bases separated the two germline ends. The CDR3 extends over 14 amino acids. The CDR3 bases are TGTGCCAGCAGCCGTGAACAGGCATCCTATGGCTACACCTTC. Its protein is CASSREQASYGYTF. The full variable domain, completed using reference TRBV5-5 and TRBJ1-2, is DAGVTQSPTHLIKTRGQQVTLRCSPISGHKSVSWYQQVLGQGPQFIFQYYEKEERGRGNFPDRFSARQFPNYSSELNVNALLLGDSALYLCASSREQASYGYTFGSGTRLTVV.

This clone came up once. The chain links TRBV7-6 to TRBJ2-3; the D gene is possibly TRBD2 (5 bases). The CDR3 spans 16 residues. The germline V and J ends were trimmed by 3 bases and 1 base, with 14 bases remaining between them. Germline CDR1 reads SGHVS; CDR2 reads FNYEAQ. The CDR3 is CASSLGGLIRTDTQYF. In nucleotides, the CDR3 is TGTGCCAGCAGCTTGGGCGGGCTAATACGCACAGATACGCAGTATTTT.

The chain has TRBV6-5 and TRBJ2-5; no definite D call. The CDR3 length is 12 residues. Trimming cost V 6 bases and J 7 bases, with 12 bases left between them. Per germline, CDR1 MNHEY and CDR2 SVGAGI. The CDR3 region has the DNA TGTGCCAGCAGATCTCAATCCGGGACCCAGTACTTC. Protein product: CASRSQSGTQYF.

The V and J genes are TRBV5-1 and TRBJ1-1; TRBD1 might be the D (5 bases). With 0 bases removed from V and 2 bases from J, the gap between germline ends came to 11 bases. The germline V gene has CDR1 SGHRS and CDR2 YFSETQ. The CDR3 sequence is 15 residues long. The CDR3 protein is CASSLVAGRNTEAFF. In DNA form, the CDR3 reads TGCGCCAGCAGCTTGGTTGCAGGGCGAAACACTGAAGCTTTCTTT. The full variable domain, rest sourced from reference TRBV5-1 and TRBJ1-1, is KAGVTQTPRYLIKTRGQQVTLSCSPISGHRSVSWYQQTPGQGLQFLFEYFSETQRNKGNFPGRFSGRQFSNSRSEMNVSTLELGDSALYLCASSLVAGRNTEAFFGQGTRLTVV.

The rearrangement uses TRBV5-6 and TRBJ1-1, with TRBD1 matching 9 bases. Germline CDR1 is SGHDT and CDR2 is YYEEEE. The CDR3 spans 16 residues. The junction had 7 bases not matched to a gene; V was cut back by 4 bases and J by 0 bases. Here the CDR3 reads CASSLGTGYMNTEAFF. The CDR3 nucleotides read TGTGCCAGCAGCCTCGGGACAGGGTACATGAACACTGAAGCTTTCTTT.

V is TRBV30 and J is TRBJ1-6; 9 bases are shared with TRBD1. CDR1 GTSNPN and CDR2 SVGIG come from the germline V gene (reference sequence). The CDR3 length is 15 residues. After removal of 0 bases from V and 10 bases from J, the junction contained 7 bases not matched to a gene. CDR3 bases: TGTGCCTGGAGTGTATCCGGGACAGGGCGATCACCCCTCCACTTT. Protein product: CAWSVSGTGRSPLHF. Looking up the rest from reference TRBV30 and TRBJ1-6 gives the full variable domain: SQTIHQWPATLVQPVGSPLSLECTVEGTSNPNLYWYRQAAGRGLQLLFYSVGIGQISSEVPQNLSASRPQDRQFILSSKKLLLSDSGFYLCAWSVSGTGRSPLHFGNGTRLTVT.

The chain is built from TRBV7-2 and TRBJ2-6; no firm D call. Per germline, CDR1 SGHTA and CDR2 FQGNSA. Trimming shortened V by 5 bases and J by 2 bases, and 10 bases separated the two germline ends. The CDR3 has 15 amino acids. CDR3 residues: CASSVYSPGANVLTF. DNA of the CDR3: TGTGCCAGCAGCGTATATTCCCCTGGGGCCAACGTCCTGACTTTC. Based on the CDR3 plus reference TRBV7-2 and TRBJ2-6, the full variable domain is GAGVSQSPSNKVTEKGKDVELRCDPISGHTALYWYRQSLGQGLEFLIYFQGNSAPDKSGLPSDRFSAERTGGSVSTLTIQRTQQEDSAVYLCASSVYSPGANVLTFGAGSRLTVL.

In this sample, this clone turned up a few times. This rearrangement joins TRBV23-1 to TRBJ1-1; D is possibly TRBD1 (6 bases). TRBV23-1 is given ORF status, its function remaining uncertain. This CDR3 has 16 amino acids. With 1 base removed from V and 1 base from J, the gap between germline ends came to 13 bases. The CDR3 coding sequence is TGCGCCAGCAGTCAATACAACGGACAGAGGAACACTGAAGCTTTCTTT. This gives the protein CASSQYNGQRNTEAFF.

V is TRBV11-2 and J is TRBJ2-2; D is undetermined. V shed 6 bases and J shed 6 bases, with 20 bases lying between them. The CDR3 consists of 16 residues. In germline, CDR1 is SGHAT, CDR2 FQNNGV. CDR3 in DNA: TGTGCCAGCAGAACGACTCTAATTGGAGTGTCCGGGGAGCTGTTTTTT. It is translated as CASRTTLIGVSGELFF.

The V and J genes are TRBV29-1 and TRBJ2-2; D might be TRBD1 (6 bases). The CDR3 has 14 amino acids. Germline V gives CDR1 SQVTM, CDR2 ANQGSEA. V gave up 4 bases and J gave up 0 bases, with 9 bases separating them. This CDR3 reads CSVGTVANTGELFF. CDR3 sequence (DNA): TGCAGCGTTGGGACAGTCGCGAACACCGGGGAGCTGTTTTTT.

This clone was seen just once. The CDR3 bases are TGTGCCAGCTCACCACCGAGCGGGAGACGGAATGAGCAGTTCTTC. This encodes CASSPPSGRRNEQFF. The chain carries TRBV18 and TRBJ2-1, with TRBD2 matching 8 bases. CDR3 length: 15 amino acids. Germline lookup yields CDR1 KGHSH and CDR2 LQKENI. J lost 7 bases, V lost 0 bases, and 5 bases had no gene match.

There are a few counts of this clone. The chain employs TRBV9 and TRBJ1-3; D is undetermined. This CDR3 contains 16 residues. CDR1 and CDR2 from the germline V gene are SGDLS and YYNGEE. With 0 bases removed from V and 0 bases from J, the gap between germline ends came to 10 bases. This CDR3 reads CASSVALGHSGNTIYF. The CDR3 DNA reads as TGTGCCAGCAGCGTAGCTCTAGGCCACTCTGGAAACACCATATATTTT. The entire variable domain, with the rest obtained from reference TRBV9 and TRBJ1-3, is as follows: DSGVTQTPKHLITATGQRVTLRCSPRSGDLSVYWYQQSLDQGLQFLIQYYNGEERAKGNILERFSAQQFPDLHSELNLSSLELGDSALYFCASSVALGHSGNTIYFGEGSWLTVV.

This chain links TRBV15 with TRBJ1-6; maybe TRBD1 (6 bases). The CDR3 runs to 14 residues. Germline V gene lookup returns CDR1 LNHNV and CDR2 YYDKDF (reference sequence). V lost 3 bases to trimming and J lost 10 bases, with 13 bases between them. The CDR3 protein is CATSRKGDVSPLHF. DNA for the CDR3: TGTGCCACCAGCAGGAAGGGGGATGTATCACCCCTCCACTTT. The full variable domain, in which reference TRBV15 and TRBJ1-6 provide the parts outside the CDR3, is DAMVIQNPRYQVTQFGKPVTLSCSQTLNHNVMYWYQQKSSQAPKLLFHYYDKDFNNEADTPDNFQSRRPNTSFCFLDIRSPGLGDTAMYLCATSRKGDVSPLHFGNGTRLTVT.

The chain employs TRBV5-1 and TRBJ1-1, with D possibly TRBD1 on 6 matching bases. From germline, CDR1 is SGHRS and CDR2 YFSETQ. V was clipped by 5 bases and J by 0 bases, with 8 bases between them. The CDR3 sequence is 13 residues long. The CDR3 is CASSNRVNTEAFF. Written as DNA, the CDR3 is TGCGCCAGCAGTAACAGGGTGAACACTGAAGCTTTCTTT.

This chain links TRBV29-1 with TRBJ2-7; TRBD1 might be the D (6 bases). This CDR3 comprises 12 residues. The germline V gene has CDR1 SQVTM and CDR2 ANQGSEA. The V end lost 5 bases, the J end lost 2 bases, and 10 bases lay between the germline ends. This chain's CDR3 is CSVSKGAYEQYF. The CDR3 nucleotides are TGCAGCGTTAGCAAGGGGGCCTACGAGCAGTACTTC.

This chain connects TRBV19 to TRBJ2-4; 7 bases map to TRBD2. V lost 3 bases, J lost 6 bases, and 14 bases stayed unmatched. Looked up from germline, CDR1 is LNHDA and CDR2 is SQIVND (reference sequence). The CDR3 length is 17 residues. The CDR3 protein is CASSMRLGGTTRNIQYF. CDR3 in DNA: TGTGCCAGTAGTATGCGGTTGGGGGGGACTACCCGAAACATTCAGTACTTC.

V is TRBV6-2 or TRBV6-3 and J is TRBJ1-1; 7 nucleotides line up with TRBD1. CDR1 and CDR2 from the germline V gene are MNHEY and SVGEGT. The CDR3 length is 14 residues. J was trimmed by 8 bases and V by 2 bases; bases with no gene match: 8. CDR3 residues: CASSYKEQGREAFF. CDR3 DNA: TGTGCCAGCAGTTACAAAGAACAGGGGAGGGAAGCTTTCTTT.

The chain combines TRBV3-1 (or the pseudogene TRBV3-2) with TRBJ2-1; 7 bases line up with TRBD2. CDR1 LGHDT and CDR2 YNNKEL come from the germline V gene (reference sequence). Trimming at V came to 1 base and at J to 11 bases, leaving 8 bases not matched to a gene. The CDR3 extends over 14 amino acids. CDR3 region: CASSQGGKGLKQFF. The CDR3 DNA reads as TGTGCCAGCAGCCAAGGAGGGAAGGGACTAAAGCAGTTCTTC.

V usage is TRBV28 and J usage is TRBJ2-1; 8 nucleotides line up with TRBD2. This CDR3 comprises 13 residues. Trimming cost V 8 bases and J 5 bases; bases outside gene matches: 5. Germline loops: CDR1 MDHEN, CDR2 SYDVKM. The CDR3 DNA reads TGTGCCAGCGCGGGGGGTAGCAACAATGAGCAGTTCTTC. Its protein product is CASAGGSNNEQFF.